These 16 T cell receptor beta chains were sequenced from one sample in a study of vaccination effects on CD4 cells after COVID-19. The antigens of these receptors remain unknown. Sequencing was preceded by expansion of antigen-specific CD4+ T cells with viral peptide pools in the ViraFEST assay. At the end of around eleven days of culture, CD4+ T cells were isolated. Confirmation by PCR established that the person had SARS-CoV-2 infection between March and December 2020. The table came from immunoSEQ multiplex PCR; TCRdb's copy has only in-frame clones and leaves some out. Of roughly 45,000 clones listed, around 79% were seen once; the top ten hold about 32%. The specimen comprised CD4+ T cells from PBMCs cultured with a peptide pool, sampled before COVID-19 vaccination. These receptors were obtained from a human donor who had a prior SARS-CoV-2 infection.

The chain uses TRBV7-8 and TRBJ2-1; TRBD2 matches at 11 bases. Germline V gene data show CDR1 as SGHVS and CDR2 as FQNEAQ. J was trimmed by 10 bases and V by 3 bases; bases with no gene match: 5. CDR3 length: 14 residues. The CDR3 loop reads CASSFSGRAGEQFF. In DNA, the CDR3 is TGTGCCAGCAGCTTTAGCGGGAGGGCGGGGGAGCAGTTCTTC.

CDR3 sequence: CASSLAWRVGTGGVDEQFF. The CDR3 nucleotides read TGTGCCAGCAGCTTGGCCTGGCGGGTGGGGACAGGGGGCGTCGATGAGCAGTTCTTC. This rearrangement joins TRBV5-6 to TRBJ2-1, with 12 bases aligning to TRBD1. After removal of 0 bases from V and 8 bases from J, the junction contained 15 bases not matched to a gene. Germline-derived CDR1 and CDR2 are SGHDT and YYEEEE. CDR3 length: 19 amino acids.

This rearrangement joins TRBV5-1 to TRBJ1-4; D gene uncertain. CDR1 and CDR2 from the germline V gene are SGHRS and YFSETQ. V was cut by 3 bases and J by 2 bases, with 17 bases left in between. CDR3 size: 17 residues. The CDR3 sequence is CASSSTEFGQTNEKLFF. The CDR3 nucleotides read TGCGCCAGCAGCTCAACCGAGTTCGGGCAGACTAATGAAAAACTGTTTTTT.

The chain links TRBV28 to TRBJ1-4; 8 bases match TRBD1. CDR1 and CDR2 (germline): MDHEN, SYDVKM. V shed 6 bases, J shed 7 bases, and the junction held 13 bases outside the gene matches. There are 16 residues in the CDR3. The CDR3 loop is CASSQTGTGESEKLFF. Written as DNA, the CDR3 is TGTGCCAGCAGCCAGACGGGGACAGGCGAGAGTGAAAAACTGTTTTTT.

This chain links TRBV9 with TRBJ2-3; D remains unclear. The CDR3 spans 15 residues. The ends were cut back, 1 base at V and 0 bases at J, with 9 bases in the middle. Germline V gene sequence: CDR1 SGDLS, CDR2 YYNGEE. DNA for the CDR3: TGTGCCAGCAGCGTAACACTGACTAGCACAGATACGCAGTATTTT. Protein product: CASSVTLTSTDTQYF.

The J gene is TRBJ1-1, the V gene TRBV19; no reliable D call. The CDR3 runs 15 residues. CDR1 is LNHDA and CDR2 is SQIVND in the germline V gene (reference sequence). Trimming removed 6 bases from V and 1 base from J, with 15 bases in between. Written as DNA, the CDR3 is TGTGCCAGTAGGCCCCGCGGGTTGACGAACACTGAAGCTTTCTTT. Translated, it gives CASRPRGLTNTEAFF. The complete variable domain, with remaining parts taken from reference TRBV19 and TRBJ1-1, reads DGGITQSPKYLFRKEGQNVTLSCEQNLNHDAMYWYRQDPGQGLRLIYYSQIVNDFQKGDIAEGYSVSREKKESFPLTVTSAQKNPTAFYLCASRPRGLTNTEAFFGQGTRLTVV.

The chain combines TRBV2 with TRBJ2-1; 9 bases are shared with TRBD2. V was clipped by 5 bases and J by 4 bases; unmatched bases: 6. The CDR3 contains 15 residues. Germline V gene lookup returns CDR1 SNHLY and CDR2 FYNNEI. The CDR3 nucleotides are TGTGCCAGCAGTCCCCCTAGCGGGAATTACAATGAGCAGTTCTTC. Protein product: CASSPPSGNYNEQFF.

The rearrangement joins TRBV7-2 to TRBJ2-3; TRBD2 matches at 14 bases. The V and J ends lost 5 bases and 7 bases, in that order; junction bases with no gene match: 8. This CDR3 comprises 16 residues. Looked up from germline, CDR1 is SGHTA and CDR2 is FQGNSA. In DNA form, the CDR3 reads TGTGCCAGCAGCCCTAGACTAGCGGGAGGGCCGAATACGCAGTATTTT. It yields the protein CASSPRLAGGPNTQYF.

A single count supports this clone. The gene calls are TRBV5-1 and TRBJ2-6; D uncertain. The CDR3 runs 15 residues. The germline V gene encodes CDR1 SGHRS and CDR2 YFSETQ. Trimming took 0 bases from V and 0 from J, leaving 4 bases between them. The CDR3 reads CASSLGDSGANVLTF. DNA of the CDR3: TGCGCCAGCAGCTTGGGAGACTCTGGGGCCAACGTCCTGACTTTC.

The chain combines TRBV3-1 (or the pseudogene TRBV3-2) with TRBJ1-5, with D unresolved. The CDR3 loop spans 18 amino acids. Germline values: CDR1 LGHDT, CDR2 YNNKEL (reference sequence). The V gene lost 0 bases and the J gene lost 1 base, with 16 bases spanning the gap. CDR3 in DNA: TGTGCCAGCAGCCAAGACAGTCCGATAGGGTACAGCAATCAGCCCCAGCATTTT. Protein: CASSQDSPIGYSNQPQHF.

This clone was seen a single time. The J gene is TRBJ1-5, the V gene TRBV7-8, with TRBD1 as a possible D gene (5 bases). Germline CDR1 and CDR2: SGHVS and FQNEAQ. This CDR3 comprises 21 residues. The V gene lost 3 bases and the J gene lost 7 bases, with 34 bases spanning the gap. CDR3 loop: CASSLRRARAGLSGRSQPQHF. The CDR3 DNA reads TGTGCCAGCAGCTTGAGGAGGGCAAGGGCCGGATTGTCAGGGCGATCGCAGCCCCAGCATTTT.

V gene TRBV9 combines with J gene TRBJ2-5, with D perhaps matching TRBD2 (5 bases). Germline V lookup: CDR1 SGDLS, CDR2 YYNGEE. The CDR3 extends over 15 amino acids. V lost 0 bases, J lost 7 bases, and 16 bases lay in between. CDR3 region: CASSVAGWSGGTQYF. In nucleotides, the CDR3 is TGTGCCAGCAGCGTAGCCGGGTGGTCAGGAGGGACCCAGTACTTC.

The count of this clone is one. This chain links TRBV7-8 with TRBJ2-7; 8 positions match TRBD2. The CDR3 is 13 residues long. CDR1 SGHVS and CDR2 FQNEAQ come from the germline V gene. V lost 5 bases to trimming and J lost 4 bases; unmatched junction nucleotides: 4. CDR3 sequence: CASSQGLDYEQYF. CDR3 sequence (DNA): TGTGCCAGCAGCCAGGGACTAGATTACGAGCAGTACTTC.

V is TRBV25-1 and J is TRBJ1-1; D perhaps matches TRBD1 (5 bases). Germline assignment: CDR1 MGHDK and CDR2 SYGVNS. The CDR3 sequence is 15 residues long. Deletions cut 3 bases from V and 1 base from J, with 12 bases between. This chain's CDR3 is CASSDPGTGNTEAFF. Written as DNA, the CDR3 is TGTGCCAGCAGTGATCCAGGGACGGGGAACACTGAAGCTTTCTTT.

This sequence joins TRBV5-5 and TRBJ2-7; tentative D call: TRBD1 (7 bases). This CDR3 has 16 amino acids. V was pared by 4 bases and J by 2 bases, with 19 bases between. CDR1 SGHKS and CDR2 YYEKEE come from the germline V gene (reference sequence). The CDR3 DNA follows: TGTGCCAGCAGCGCCCCCCCTTCAGGGGGGCCCTACGAGCAGTACTTC. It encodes CASSAPPSGGPYEQYF.

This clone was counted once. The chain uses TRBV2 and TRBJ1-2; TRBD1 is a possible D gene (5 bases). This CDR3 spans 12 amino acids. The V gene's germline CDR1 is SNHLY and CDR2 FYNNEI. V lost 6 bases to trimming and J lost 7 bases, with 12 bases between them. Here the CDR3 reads CASRSGGSGYTF. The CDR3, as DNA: TGTGCCAGCAGGTCCGGGGGTTCTGGCTACACCTTC.